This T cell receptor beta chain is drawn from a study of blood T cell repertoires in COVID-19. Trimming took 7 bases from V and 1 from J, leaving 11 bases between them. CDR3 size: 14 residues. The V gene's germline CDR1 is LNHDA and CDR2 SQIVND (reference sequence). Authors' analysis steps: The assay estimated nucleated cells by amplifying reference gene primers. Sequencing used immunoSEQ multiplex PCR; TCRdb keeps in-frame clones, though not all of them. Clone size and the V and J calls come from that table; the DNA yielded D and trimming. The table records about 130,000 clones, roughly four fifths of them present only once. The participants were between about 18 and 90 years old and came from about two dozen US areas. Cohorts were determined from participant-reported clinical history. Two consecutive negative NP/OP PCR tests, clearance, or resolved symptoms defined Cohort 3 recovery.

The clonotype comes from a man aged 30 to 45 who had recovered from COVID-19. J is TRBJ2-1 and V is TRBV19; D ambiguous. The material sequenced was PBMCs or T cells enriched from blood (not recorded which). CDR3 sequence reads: CASTPLGSYNEQFF. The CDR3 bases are TGTGCCAGTACCCCGCTAGGATCCTACAATGAGCAGTTCTTC.